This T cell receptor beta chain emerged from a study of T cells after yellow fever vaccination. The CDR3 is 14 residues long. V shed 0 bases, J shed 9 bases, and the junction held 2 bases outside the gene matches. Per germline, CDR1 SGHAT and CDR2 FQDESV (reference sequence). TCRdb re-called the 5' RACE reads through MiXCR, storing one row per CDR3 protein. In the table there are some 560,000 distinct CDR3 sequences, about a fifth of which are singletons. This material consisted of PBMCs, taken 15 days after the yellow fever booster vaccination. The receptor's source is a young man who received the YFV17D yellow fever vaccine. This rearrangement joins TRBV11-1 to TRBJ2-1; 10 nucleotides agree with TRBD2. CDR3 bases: TGTGCCAGCAGCTTAGCCGGGACTAGCGCTGAGCAGTTCTTC. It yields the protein CASSLAGTSAEQFF.